This T cell receptor (beta chain) emerged from a study of T cell repertoires in cytomegalovirus infection. About the study: Indications came from public TCR beta signatures; they pointed to CMV infection and to a matching HLA type. General study points: The cumulative frequency of public TCR beta families identified carriers of CMV plus the relevant HLA. Dominant in the ex vivo response were TCR beta clonotypes restricted by HLA-C and specific for CMV.

V trimming: 5 bases; J trimming: 0 bases; junction bases outside the gene matches: 20. Germline assignment: CDR1 MNHNY and CDR2 SVGAGI (reference sequence). The length of the CDR3 is 21 residues. TCRdb reprocessed the reads via MiXCR and lists one record per CDR3 protein. The sample lists about 920,000 distinct CDR3 sequences, roughly 31% occurring once. Note on this clonotype: Its antigen is undetermined.

The sample here was cultured CD8+ T cells from PBMCs, taken from culture after CMV antigen stimulation. V usage is TRBV6-6 and J usage is TRBJ2-1, with TRBD2 matching over 9 bases. This sequence was found in a human donor in good health (CMV status not recorded). Some clones in this sample may be carry-over from other donors' samples. The CDR3 region is CASSEGGLAGTYVGSYNEQFF. The CDR3 DNA follows: TGTGCCAGCAGTGAGGGGGGGCTAGCGGGGACCTATGTGGGCTCCTACAATGAGCAGTTCTTC.